Presented here are 29 T cell receptor beta chains from one specimen sequenced in a study of OX40 agonist ivuxolimab in advanced cancers. Some clones are missing from TCRdb's copy, which holds only in-frame ones; the method was immunoSEQ multiplex PCR. The data show about 79,000 clones, with about 85% seen just once and about 4% held by the top ten. The sample was CD4+ or CD8+ T cells sorted from blood, taken in a trial of the OX40 agonist ivuxolimab. All receptors derive from an adult with an advanced solid tumor such as melanoma, head and neck, liver or kidney cancer.

V and J are TRBV10-3 and TRBJ2-6; possible D gene TRBD1, 5 bases. The germline V gene encodes CDR1 ENHRY and CDR2 SYGVKD. Deletions cut 2 bases from V and 0 bases from J, with 14 bases between. The CDR3 has 18 amino acids. The CDR3 here is CAISEPGAGISGANVLTF. The CDR3 nucleotides are TGTGCCATCAGTGAGCCTGGGGCAGGAATCTCTGGGGCCAACGTCCTGACTTTC.

The V and J genes are TRBV7-3 and TRBJ2-2; no reliable D call. The CDR3 contains 13 residues. Germline CDR1 is SGHTA and CDR2 is FQGTGA. The V and J ends lost 5 bases and 9 bases respectively, with 13 bases between them. DNA for the CDR3: TGTGCCAGCAGCCCCTCTCCCGGCAGGGAGCTGTTTTTT. Protein: CASSPSPGRELFF.

The chain recombines TRBV30 with TRBJ2-1, with D perhaps TRBD2 (6 bases). Germline assignment: CDR1 GTSNPN and CDR2 SVGIG (reference sequence). The CDR3 is 14 amino acids. The V end lost 5 bases, the J end lost 6 bases, and 17 bases lay between the germline ends. In nucleotides, the CDR3 is TGTGCCTGGTCCATGGGGGGATACGGCAATGAGCAGTTCTTC. Its protein product is CAWSMGGYGNEQFF.

Remarks on this clone: The sample contains more than one DNA sequence encoding this CDR3. The chain couples TRBV18 to TRBJ1-2, with a possible D match to TRBD1 (6 bases). V was cut by 6 bases and J by 9 bases, with 17 bases left in between. The CDR3 sequence is 13 residues long. Germline CDR1 and CDR2: KGHSH and LQKENI. The CDR3, as DNA: TGTGCCAGCTCGCAGGACAGTATAGATCGCTACACCTTC. Translating gives CASSQDSIDRYTF.

This sequence joins TRBV25-1 and TRBJ2-7, with 7 bases matching TRBD1. Unmatched junction bases numbered 12, after V lost 7 bases and J lost 3 bases. Per the germline V gene, CDR1 is MGHDK and CDR2 is SYGVNS. The CDR3 runs 15 residues. CDR3 amino acids: CASISTTGSDYEQYF. The CDR3 coding sequence is TGTGCCAGCATATCAACGACAGGGTCGGACTACGAGCAGTACTTC.

V gene TRBV15 combines with J gene TRBJ2-5; D might be TRBD2 (5 bases). From germline, CDR1 is LNHNV and CDR2 YYDKDF (reference sequence). V lost 3 bases and J 5 bases, leaving 13 bases between the germline ends. The CDR3 has 14 amino acids. CDR3 bases: TGTGCCACCAGCAGCGGGCTAGCTACGGAGACCCAGTACTTC. Protein product: CATSSGLATETQYF. Drawing the rest from reference TRBV15 and TRBJ2-5, the complete variable domain is DAMVIQNPRYQVTQFGKPVTLSCSQTLNHNVMYWYQQKSSQAPKLLFHYYDKDFNNEADTPDNFQSRRPNTSFCFLDIRSPGLGDTAMYLCATSSGLATETQYFGPGTRLLVL.

The chain is built from TRBV7-9 and TRBJ2-5; D gene unclear. Germline CDR1 SEHNR, CDR2 FQNEAQ (reference sequence). The V end was cut by 4 bases, the J end by 5 bases, with 14 bases between. CDR3 length equals 14 residues. CDR3 protein: CASSSNLGWETQYF. In DNA, the CDR3 is TGTGCCAGCAGCTCAAACCTCGGGTGGGAGACCCAGTACTTC.

The chain employs TRBV7-2 and TRBJ2-5; no reliable D call. This CDR3 has 13 residues. V was trimmed by 2 bases and J by 5 bases, leaving 9 bases between them. The V gene's germline CDR1 is SGHTA and CDR2 FQGNSA. In DNA form, the CDR3 reads TGTGCCAGCAGCTTAAACTCCCAGGAGACCCAGTACTTC. Translating gives CASSLNSQETQYF.

The chain recombines TRBV7-2 with TRBJ2-5; 10 bases are a match to TRBD2. The V and J ends lost 2 bases and 5 bases, in that order; junction bases with no gene match: 11. CDR3 length equals 17 residues. CDR1 and CDR2 from the germline V gene are SGHTA and FQGNSA. The CDR3 is CASSLMNNPAGGETQYF. The CDR3 DNA follows: TGTGCCAGCAGCTTAATGAATAATCCAGCGGGAGGGGAGACCCAGTACTTC.

In the case of this clone: This specimen includes other DNA sequences encoding the same CDR3. The rearrangement joins TRBV5-6 to TRBJ2-7; D perhaps matches TRBD1 (5 bases). Germline V gene lookup returns CDR1 SGHDT and CDR2 YYEEEE. The V end lost 2 bases, the J end lost 0 bases, and 6 bases lay between the germline ends. CDR3 length: 13 residues. The CDR3 DNA sequence: TGTGCCAGCAGCTTTCAGGGCTCCTACGAGCAGTACTTC. As protein: CASSFQGSYEQYF.

This clone was picked up a small number of times. The V call is TRBV10-3, the J call TRBJ2-5; D is perhaps TRBD1 or TRBD2 (5 bases each). Germline V CDR1 and CDR2: ENHRY, SYGVKD. The CDR3 is made up of 15 amino acids. The germline V and J ends were trimmed by 9 bases and 1 base, with 18 bases remaining between them. CDR3 protein: CAIRSEGQGQETQYF. CDR3 coding DNA: TGTGCCATACGAAGCGAGGGGCAGGGCCAAGAGACCCAGTACTTC.

The chain joins TRBV7-2 to TRBJ2-1; the D gene is possibly TRBD2 (5 bases). The V end was cut by 1 base, the J end by 0 bases, with 10 bases between. Germline loops: CDR1 SGHTA, CDR2 FQGNSA. The CDR3 covers 16 residues. The CDR3 spells CASSLDSASSYNEQFF. In DNA form, the CDR3 reads TGTGCCAGCAGCTTAGATAGCGCCAGCTCCTACAATGAGCAGTTCTTC.

The rearrangement links TRBV7-8 to TRBJ2-1; D is possibly TRBD2 (5 bases). This CDR3 spans 15 amino acids. Per germline, CDR1 SGHVS and CDR2 FQNEAQ. The germline V and J ends were trimmed by 5 bases and 1 base, with 12 bases remaining between them. This CDR3 reads CASSGVKRSYNEQFF. CDR3 in DNA: TGTGCCAGCAGCGGGGTGAAGCGGTCCTACAATGAGCAGTTCTTC. Supplemented by reference TRBV7-8 and TRBJ2-1, the full variable domain reads GAGVSQSPRYKVAKRGQDVALRCDPISGHVSLFWYQQALGQGPEFLTYFQNEAQLDKSGLPSDRFFAERPEGSVSTLKIQRTQQEDSAVYLCASSGVKRSYNEQFFGPGTRLTVL.

The rearrangement uses TRBV7-8 and TRBJ2-7; 10 bases are a match to TRBD1. This CDR3 is built from 14 residues. CDR1 and CDR2 (germline): SGHVS, FQNEAQ. With 3 bases clipped from V and 8 bases from J, the junction kept 7 bases outside the gene matches. The CDR3: CASSLGTGVFQQYF. The CDR3, as DNA: TGTGCCAGCAGCTTGGGGACAGGGGTATTTCAGCAGTACTTC.

This CDR3 reads CASNIAGGQETQYF. The CDR3 nucleotides are TGTGCCAGCAACATAGCGGGAGGACAAGAGACCCAGTACTTC. The genes are TRBV2 and TRBJ2-5; TRBD2 matches 10 bases. The CDR3 covers 14 residues. Germline-derived CDR1 and CDR2 are SNHLY and FYNNEI. The trim removed 7 bases at V and 2 bases at J, leaving 4 bases unmatched.

The chain is built from TRBV6-1 and TRBJ2-3; 15 bases map to TRBD2. Germline assignment: CDR1 MNHNS and CDR2 SASEGT. V lost 7 bases to trimming and J lost 6 bases; unmatched junction nucleotides: 5. The CDR3 runs to 15 residues. CDR3 protein: CASKGLAGGADTQYF. The CDR3 nucleotides are TGTGCCAGCAAAGGACTAGCGGGAGGGGCTGATACGCAGTATTTT.

This clone has a single count. The J gene is TRBJ2-1, the V gene TRBV10-3; perhaps TRBD2 as D (6 bases). Germline CDR1 ENHRY, CDR2 SYGVKD. CDR3 length: 13 residues. Deletions cut 6 bases from V and 3 bases from J, with 9 bases between. In DNA, the CDR3 is TGTGCCATCAGCTCGGGAGACTACAATGAGCAGTTCTTC. Amino acids: CAISSGDYNEQFF.

The J gene is TRBJ2-3, the V gene TRBV18; unclear D gene. Germline CDR1 and CDR2: KGHSH and LQKENI. The CDR3 length is 15 residues. The V end lost 2 bases, the J end lost 0 bases, and 9 bases lay between the germline ends. The CDR3 sequence is CASSPVRSSTDTQYF. In DNA, the CDR3 is TGTGCCAGCTCACCAGTCCGTTCGAGCACAGATACGCAGTATTTT. The whole variable domain, remainder taken from reference TRBV18 and TRBJ2-3, is NAGVMQNPRHLVRRRGQEARLRCSPMKGHSHVYWYRQLPEEGLKFMVYLQKENIIDESGMPKERFSAEFPKEGPSILRIQQVVRGDSAAYFCASSPVRSSTDTQYFGPGTRLTVL.

This rearrangement joins TRBV5-1 to TRBJ2-7; unclear D gene. Trimming left V 9 bases short and J 0 bases short, with 13 bases between. CDR1 is SGHRS, CDR2 YFSETQ, per germline. The CDR3 has 13 residues. CDR3 DNA sequence: TGCGCCACCAGAAAAGCGAGCTCCTACGAGCAGTACTTC. This gives the protein CATRKASSYEQYF.

This sequence joins TRBV9 and TRBJ2-1; D tentatively reads TRBD1 or TRBD2 (5 bases each). CDR3 size: 16 residues. The germline CDR1 and CDR2 sequences are SGDLS and YYNGEE. Between the trimmed V and J ends, which lost 0 bases and 5 bases, there was a span of 15 bases. CDR3 sequence reads: CASSVEAGWDHNEQFF. The CDR3 DNA is TGTGCCAGCAGCGTAGAGGCAGGTTGGGACCACAATGAGCAGTTCTTC.

This clone was observed a few times. The rearrangement uses TRBV18 and TRBJ2-7; TRBD1 or TRBD2 may be the D gene (5 bases each). Looked up from germline, CDR1 is KGHSH and CDR2 is LQKENI. V shed 2 bases and J shed 3 bases, with 11 bases lying between them. The CDR3 is made up of 14 amino acids. The CDR3 here is CASSPGRDHYEQYF. For the CDR3, the DNA is TGTGCCAGCTCACCAGGCAGGGACCACTACGAGCAGTACTTC.

The genes are TRBV2 and TRBJ2-7; possibly TRBD2 for D (5 bases). The CDR3 spans 12 residues. Trimming removed 6 bases from V and 5 bases from J, with 11 bases in between. Germline CDR1 SNHLY, CDR2 FYNNEI. This CDR3 reads CASREDLDEQYF. In DNA form, the CDR3 reads TGTGCCAGCAGGGAGGACCTCGACGAGCAGTACTTC.

The chain carries TRBV7-2 and TRBJ2-1; D is unresolved. V lost 5 bases to trimming and J lost 3 bases, with 5 bases between them. The germline V gene has CDR1 SGHTA and CDR2 FQGNSA. The CDR3 sequence is 12 residues long. CDR3 amino acids: CASSADYNEQFF. CDR3 DNA: TGTGCCAGCAGCGCCGACTACAATGAGCAGTTCTTC.

This clone appeared once. Compared with germline, one end of the junction differs, possibly owing to a read error. The J gene is TRBJ2-7, the V gene TRBV6-1, with TRBD2 matching over 10 bases. Germline V gives CDR1 MNHNS, CDR2 SASEGT. CDR3 length: 13 residues. The CDR3 region is CASSERGNSGRQF. DNA for the CDR3: TGTGCCAGCAGTGAAAGGGGGAATAGCGGGAGGCAATTC.

The chain recombines TRBV6-6 with TRBJ2-2; 7 positions agree with TRBD1. The CDR3 loop spans 14 amino acids. The V gene's germline CDR1 is MNHNY and CDR2 SVGAGI (reference sequence). J gave up 0 bases and V 10 bases, and 5 bases lay outside the gene matches. In nucleotides, the CDR3 is TGTGCCACCCCCGGGACAGCGAACACCGGGGAGCTGTTTTTT. It codes for CATPGTANTGELFF.

The chain carries TRBV28 and TRBJ1-2; 9 bases are a match to TRBD1. Trimming cost V 1 base and J 7 bases; bases outside gene matches: 10. The CDR3 contains 16 residues. CDR1 and CDR2 from the germline V gene are MDHEN and SYDVKM. CDR3 loop: CASSLLGTGLIFGYTF. The CDR3 nucleotides read TGTGCCAGCAGTTTATTAGGGACAGGGTTGATTTTTGGCTACACCTTC.

This chain connects TRBV19 to TRBJ2-6, with unresolved D. Germline V gene sequence: CDR1 LNHDA, CDR2 SQIVND (reference sequence). V was clipped by 6 bases and J by 4 bases, with 13 bases between them. This CDR3 has 15 amino acids. This CDR3 reads CASRDHSTGANVLTF. CDR3 sequence (DNA): TGTGCCAGTAGGGACCACTCCACCGGGGCCAACGTCCTGACTTTC.

The chain is built from TRBV28 and TRBJ2-1; no clear D gene. This CDR3 has 13 residues. Germline-derived CDR1 and CDR2 are MDHEN and SYDVKM. V was clipped by 2 bases and J by 3 bases, with 5 bases between them. CDR3 protein: CASSLPIYNEQFF. The DNA of the CDR3 is TGTGCCAGCAGTTTACCTATCTACAATGAGCAGTTCTTC.

The chain combines TRBV21-1 with TRBJ1-1. TRBV21-1 is listed as a pseudogene. The CDR3 is 17 residues long. The CDR3 loop reads CASSKEWGGCENTEAFF. CDR3 sequence (DNA): TGTGCCAGCAGCAAAGAATGGGGGGGCTGTGAGAACACTGAAGCTTTCTTT.